This T cell receptor (beta chain) came from a study of cytotoxic CD8 clonotypes in ibrutinib-treated CLL. Study-wide background: The average sample held roughly 250,000 productive templates and 91,000 or so productive rearrangements. General study points: At the start, clonality exceeded age-matched healthy donors and followed circulating CD8+ T-cell counts.

The CDR3 extends over 13 amino acids. V lost 5 bases and J lost 6, with 14 bases in between. Germline assignment: CDR1 SGHVS and CDR2 FQNEAQ. As regards this clone: Its antigen remains unknown.

Profiling relied on immunoSEQ multiplex PCR, and the TCRdb table lists in-frame clones only, not all of them. Of approximately 15,000 clones in the sample, 70% to 90% were seen once. This chain links TRBV7-8 with TRBJ2-7, with D possibly matching TRBD1 (5 bases). Specimen: PBMCs, collected before ibrutinib treatment. The TCR originated in a human donor with chronic lymphocytic leukemia. CDR3 coding DNA: TGTGCCAGCAGCCCGCACCAGGGATCCGAGCAGTACTTC. As protein: CASSPHQGSEQYF.